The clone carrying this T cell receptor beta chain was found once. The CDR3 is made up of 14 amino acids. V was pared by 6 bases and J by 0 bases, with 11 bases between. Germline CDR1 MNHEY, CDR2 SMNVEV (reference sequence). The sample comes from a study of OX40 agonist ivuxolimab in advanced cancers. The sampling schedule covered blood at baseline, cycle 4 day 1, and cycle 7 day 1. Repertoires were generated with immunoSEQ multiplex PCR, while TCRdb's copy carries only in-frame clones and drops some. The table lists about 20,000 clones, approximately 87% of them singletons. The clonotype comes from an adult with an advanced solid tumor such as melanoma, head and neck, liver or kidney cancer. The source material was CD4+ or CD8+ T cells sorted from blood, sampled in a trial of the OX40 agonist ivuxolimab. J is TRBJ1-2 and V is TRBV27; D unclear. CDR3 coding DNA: TGTGCCAGCAGCCTGGCAGGTCCTAACTATGGCTACACCTTC. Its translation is CASSLAGPNYGYTF.